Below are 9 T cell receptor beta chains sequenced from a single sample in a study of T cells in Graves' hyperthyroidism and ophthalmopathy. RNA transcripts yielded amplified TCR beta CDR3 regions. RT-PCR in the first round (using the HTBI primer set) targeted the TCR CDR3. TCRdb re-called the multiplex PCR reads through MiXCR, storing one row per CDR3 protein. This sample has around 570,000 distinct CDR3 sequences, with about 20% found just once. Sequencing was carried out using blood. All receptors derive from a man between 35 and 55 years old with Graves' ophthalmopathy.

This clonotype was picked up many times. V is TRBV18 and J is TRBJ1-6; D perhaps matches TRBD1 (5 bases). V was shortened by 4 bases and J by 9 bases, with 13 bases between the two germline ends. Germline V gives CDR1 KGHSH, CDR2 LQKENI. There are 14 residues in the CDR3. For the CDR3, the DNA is TGTGCCAGCTCACTCGGGGCCGTCGGTTCACCCCTCCACTTT. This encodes CASSLGAVGSPLHF.

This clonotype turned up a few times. The CDR3 loop reads CASSLVRGTLRVVEQFF. CDR3 DNA sequence: TGTGCCAGCAGCTTAGTCCGGGGCACTCTGAGGGTAGTGGAGCAGTTCTTC. The chain combines TRBV11-2 with TRBJ2-1; TRBD1 or TRBD2 may be the D gene (5 bases each). The CDR3 spans 17 residues. Trimming removed 1 base from V and 10 bases from J, with 23 bases in between. Germline CDR1 reads SGHAT; CDR2 reads FQNNGV.

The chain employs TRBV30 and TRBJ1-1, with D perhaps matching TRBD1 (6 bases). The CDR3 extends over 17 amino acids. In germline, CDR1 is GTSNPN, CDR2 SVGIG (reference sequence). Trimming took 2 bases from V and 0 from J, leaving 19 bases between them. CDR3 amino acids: CAWSRDGGGRLNTEAFF. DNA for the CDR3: TGTGCCTGGAGTAGGGACGGGGGGGGCAGGCTGAACACTGAAGCTTTCTTT.

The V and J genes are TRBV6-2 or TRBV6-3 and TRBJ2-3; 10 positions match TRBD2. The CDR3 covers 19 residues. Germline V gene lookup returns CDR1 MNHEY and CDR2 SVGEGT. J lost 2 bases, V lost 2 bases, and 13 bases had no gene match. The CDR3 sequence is CASSYGLAATSISTDTQYF. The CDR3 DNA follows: TGTGCCAGCAGTTACGGACTAGCGGCCACTTCAATATCCACAGATACGCAGTATTTT.

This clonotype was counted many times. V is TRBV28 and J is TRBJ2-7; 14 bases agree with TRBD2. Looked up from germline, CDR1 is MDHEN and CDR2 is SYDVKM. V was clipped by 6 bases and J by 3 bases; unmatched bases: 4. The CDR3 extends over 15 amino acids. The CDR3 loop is CASRMTSGRVYEQYF. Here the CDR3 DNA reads TGTGCCAGCAGGATGACTAGCGGGAGGGTCTACGAGCAGTACTTC.

CDR3 sequence reads: CASSSPSRDYEQYF. CDR3 nucleotide sequence: TGTGCCAGCAGCTCACCCTCCCGGGATTACGAGCAGTACTTC. The chain couples TRBV12-3 or TRBV12-4 to TRBJ2-7; tentatively, D is TRBD2 (5 bases). The CDR3 consists of 14 residues. V lost 6 bases and J lost 4, with 16 bases in between.

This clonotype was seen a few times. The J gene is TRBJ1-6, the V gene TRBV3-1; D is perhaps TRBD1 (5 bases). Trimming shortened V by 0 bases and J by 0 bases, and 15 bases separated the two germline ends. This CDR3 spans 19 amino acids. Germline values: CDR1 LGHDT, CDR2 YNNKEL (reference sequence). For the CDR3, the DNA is TGTGCCAGCAGCCAAGACTTCACGGGGGGGAGCTCCTATAATTCACCCCTCCACTTT. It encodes CASSQDFTGGSSYNSPLHF.

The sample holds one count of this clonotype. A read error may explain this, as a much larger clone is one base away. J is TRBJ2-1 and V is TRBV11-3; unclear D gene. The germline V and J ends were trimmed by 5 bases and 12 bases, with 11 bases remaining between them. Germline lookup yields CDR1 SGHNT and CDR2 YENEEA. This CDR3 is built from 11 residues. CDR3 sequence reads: CASSTGHGQFF. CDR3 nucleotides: TGTGCCAGCAGCACGGGCCATGGGCAGTTCTTC.

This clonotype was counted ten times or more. CDR3 protein: CLNGTLYSGNTIYF. The CDR3 region has the DNA TGTCTGAATGGGACGCTTTACTCTGGAAACACCATATATTTT. The chain recombines TRBV30 with TRBJ1-3; maybe TRBD1 (5 bases). This CDR3 is 14 amino acids long. Germline CDR1 GTSNPN, CDR2 SVGIG (reference sequence).